This T cell receptor (beta chain) was obtained from a study of graft-versus-host responses after intestinal transplantation. The wider study: Recipients had transplants, and these were multivisceral, liver-intestinal, or isolated intestinal. Each patient got anti-thymocyte globulin induction, then tacrolimus and steroids for about 3 years. Study-wide findings and caveats: Allografts carried high graft-versus-host to host-versus-graft clonal ratios in patients having graft-donor T cell macrochimerism. Recipient marrow harbored GvH clones, some of which surfaced first in ileum or blood.

V lost 3 bases to trimming and J lost 1 base; unmatched junction nucleotides: 2. This CDR3 is built from 15 residues. CDR1 and CDR2 (germline): SGDLS, YYNGEE. With regard to this clone: What it recognizes is unknown.

Produced via immunoSEQ multiplex PCR; TCRdb's table is partial and in-frame only. The data hold about 100,000 clones, with about 88% observed a single time. This chain uses TRBV9 with TRBJ1-5; 9 positions match TRBD1. The origin of this receptor is a human donor who was the organ donor for an intestinal transplant. Sequences were derived from unstimulated CD4+ T cells sorted from spleen or lymph node cells, sampled before transplant. The chain's CDR3 is CASSAQGASNQPQHF. CDR3 sequence (DNA): TGTGCCAGCAGCGCACAGGGGGCGAGCAATCAGCCCCAGCATTTT.